The next 22 T cell receptor beta chains were all read from a single sample in a study of blood T cell repertoires in COVID-19. Clones were read by immunoSEQ multiplex PCR, and TCRdb kept only the in-frame ones, dropping some. The sample shows some 180,000 clones, approximately 79% of them seen only once. The sample was PBMCs or T cells enriched from blood (not recorded which). These receptors all stem from an older woman with acute COVID-19.

The chain employs TRBV18 and TRBJ1-5, with D possibly TRBD1 on 6 matching bases. The germline V and J ends were trimmed by 3 bases and 2 bases, with 14 bases remaining between them. The CDR3 totals 16 residues. The germline gives CDR1 KGHSH, CDR2 LQKENI. CDR3 amino acids: CASSPGAESGNQPQHF. The CDR3 nucleotides read TGTGCCAGCTCACCGGGGGCAGAGTCTGGCAATCAGCCCCAGCATTTT.

The CDR3 reads CASSTAKHTDTQYF. CDR3 bases: TGTGCCAGCAGCACAGCCAAACACACAGATACGCAGTATTTT. The chain uses TRBV28 and TRBJ2-3, with D unresolved. This CDR3 has 14 amino acids. Germline V gene sequence: CDR1 MDHEN, CDR2 SYDVKM. V lost 6 bases to trimming and J lost 2 bases, with 12 bases between them.

The gene calls are TRBV7-9 and TRBJ2-3; 7 nucleotides line up with TRBD1. J gave up 2 bases and V 2 bases, and 1 base lay outside the gene matches. The CDR3 is made up of 14 amino acids. CDR1 is SEHNR, CDR2 FQNEAQ, per germline (reference sequence). The CDR3 region is CASSLTGVTDTQYF. CDR3 nucleotide sequence: TGTGCCAGCAGCTTAACAGGGGTCACAGATACGCAGTATTTT.

The gene calls are TRBV30 and TRBJ2-1; D perhaps matches TRBD2 (6 bases). The CDR3 runs to 15 residues. Trimming stripped 3 bases from V and 2 bases from J, with 14 bases between. Germline CDR1 GTSNPN, CDR2 SVGIG (reference sequence). The CDR3 reads CAWRAGLGAYNEQFF. The CDR3 DNA follows: TGTGCCTGGAGGGCGGGACTGGGAGCCTACAATGAGCAGTTCTTC.

The chain couples TRBV9 to TRBJ1-3; D not certain. The germline V gene has CDR1 SGDLS and CDR2 YYNGEE. Trimming stripped 4 bases from V and 3 bases from J, with 14 bases between. The CDR3 consists of 15 residues. CDR3 amino acids: CASSPRRGFGNTIYF. DNA of the CDR3: TGTGCCAGCAGCCCTCGACGAGGGTTTGGAAACACCATATATTTT.

This rearrangement joins TRBV18 to TRBJ2-7, with D possibly TRBD2 on 6 matching bases. Per the germline V gene, CDR1 is KGHSH and CDR2 is LQKENI. The CDR3 is 14 amino acids. The ends were cut back, 1 base at V and 2 bases at J, with 9 bases in the middle. CDR3 DNA sequence: TGTGCCAGCTCACCACGCCGGGAGACCTACGAGCAGTACGTC. Its protein is CASSPRRETYEQYV.

CDR3 loop: CASSQRPGQNNSPLHF. The DNA for the CDR3 is TGCGCCAGCAGCCAGCGACCGGGACAGAATAATTCACCCCTCCACTTT. The chain employs TRBV5-1 and TRBJ1-6; 7 bases align to TRBD1. There are 16 residues in the CDR3. The germline CDR1 and CDR2 sequences are SGHRS and YFSETQ. J gave up 5 bases and V 4 bases, and 9 bases lay outside the gene matches.

The chain employs TRBV12-3 or TRBV12-4 and TRBJ2-2; 7 positions agree with TRBD2. This CDR3 has 13 residues. The junction had 0 bases not matched to a gene; V was cut back by 4 bases and J by 4 bases. CDR3 loop: CASSSSGTGELFF. CDR3 coding DNA: TGTGCCAGCAGTTCTAGCGGCACCGGGGAGCTGTTTTTT.

This clone showed up many times. The chain carries TRBV5-4 and TRBJ2-1; 8 positions agree with TRBD2. In germline, CDR1 is SGHNT, CDR2 YYREEE (reference sequence). The CDR3 totals 17 residues. Trimming at V came to 4 bases and at J to 4 bases, leaving 13 bases not matched to a gene. The chain's CDR3 is CASSRAGGGGSYNEQFF. DNA for the CDR3: TGTGCCAGCAGCCGGGCGGGAGGCGGGGGGTCTTACAATGAGCAGTTCTTC. Looking up the rest from reference TRBV5-4 and TRBJ2-1 gives the full variable domain: ETGVTQSPTHLIKTRGQQVTLRCSSQSGHNTVSWYQQALGQGPQFIFQYYREEENGRGNFPPRFSGLQFPNYSSELNVNALELDDSALYLCASSRAGGGGSYNEQFFGPGTRLTVL.

This chain connects TRBV27 to TRBJ1-3; no clear D gene. This CDR3 comprises 14 residues. V was shortened by 5 bases and J by 0 bases, with 8 bases between the two germline ends. Germline V gene lookup returns CDR1 MNHEY and CDR2 SMNVEV (reference sequence). The CDR3 spells CASSPRFSGNTIYF. CDR3 bases: TGTGCCAGCAGTCCCCGGTTCTCTGGAAACACCATATATTTT.

The chain joins TRBV7-2 to TRBJ2-3; D may be TRBD2 (6 bases). V dropped 8 bases and J dropped 2 bases, with 17 bases sitting between them. There are 15 residues in the CDR3. Germline V gene data show CDR1 as SGHTA and CDR2 as FQGNSA. CDR3 amino acids: CASGGWEDNTDTQYF. The CDR3 coding sequence is TGTGCCAGCGGTGGCTGGGAGGATAACACAGATACGCAGTATTTT.

This clone occurred a few times. The rearrangement joins TRBV4-1 to TRBJ2-1, with 12 bases lining up with TRBD1. CDR1 MGHRA and CDR2 YSYEKL come from the germline V gene. V shed 3 bases, J shed 8 bases, and the junction held 14 bases outside the gene matches. The CDR3 covers 18 residues. This CDR3 is CASSHINLVGTGGYEQFF. CDR3 DNA: TGCGCCAGCAGCCACATCAACCTTGTGGGGACAGGGGGCTATGAGCAGTTCTTC.

This chain links TRBV7-9 with TRBJ2-5; 11 bases match TRBD2. The CDR3 is 16 amino acids. J gave up 0 bases and V 3 bases, and 3 bases lay outside the gene matches. Germline CDR1 is SEHNR and CDR2 is FQNEAQ (reference sequence). The DNA for the CDR3 is TGTGCCAGCAGCTTTCAGGGACTAGCGGACCAAGAGACCCAGTACTTC. Protein sequence: CASSFQGLADQETQYF.

The chain carries TRBV28 and TRBJ1-6; the D gene is possibly TRBD1 (5 bases). Germline assignment: CDR1 MDHEN and CDR2 SYDVKM. CDR3 length: 15 residues. Trimming cost V 3 bases and J 11 bases, with 17 bases left between them. The CDR3 nucleotides read TGTGCCAGCAGTTTCCCCCTGGCAGGGTCGACACCCCTCCACTTT. Protein: CASSFPLAGSTPLHF.

The CDR3 sequence is CASSFDRGWPQHF. The CDR3 DNA is TGTGCCAGCAGCTTTGACCGGGGGTGGCCCCAGCATTTT. The chain uses TRBV11-2 and TRBJ1-5; D is possibly TRBD1 (5 bases). The CDR3 is made up of 13 amino acids. V was clipped by 3 bases and J by 9 bases, with 12 bases between them. In germline, CDR1 is SGHAT, CDR2 FQNNGV. Full variable domain (rest looked up from reference TRBV11-2 and TRBJ1-5): EAGVAQSPRYKIIEKRQSVAFWCNPISGHATLYWYQQILGQGPKLLIQFQNNGVVDDSQLPKDRFSAERLKGVDSTLKIQPAKLEDSAVYLCASSFDRGWPQHFGDGTRLSIL.

The chain carries TRBV6-2 or TRBV6-3 and TRBJ2-7, with TRBD2 matching 9 bases. The V and J ends lost 6 bases and 1 base, in that order; junction bases with no gene match: 13. Germline assignment: CDR1 MNHEY and CDR2 SVGEGT. There are 17 residues in the CDR3. Here the CDR3 DNA reads TGTGCCAGCAGCTATAGGGCCGGGACTAGCAGATCCTACGAGCAGTACGTC. Residues: CASSYRAGTSRSYEQYV.

V usage is TRBV4-1 and J usage is TRBJ2-6, with D possibly TRBD1 on 5 matching bases. The CDR3 consists of 18 residues. CDR1 MGHRA and CDR2 YSYEKL come from the germline V gene. V lost 0 bases and J lost 0, with 12 bases in between. CDR3 protein: CASSQDYRLSSGANVLTF. CDR3 nucleotides: TGCGCCAGCAGCCAAGATTACAGGTTAAGCTCTGGGGCCAACGTCCTGACTTTC.

V is TRBV10-3 and J is TRBJ2-2, with D maybe TRBD1 (6 bases). CDR3 length: 15 residues. Germline-derived CDR1 and CDR2 are ENHRY and SYGVKD. V was cut by 10 bases and J by 0 bases, with 15 bases left in between. CDR3 nucleotide sequence: TGTGCCACTGCCCGGGACACCTCGAACACCGGGGAGCTGTTTTTT. Translating it yields CATARDTSNTGELFF.

In this sample, this clone turned up a few times. The J gene is TRBJ2-7, the V gene TRBV6-1; 10 nucleotides line up with TRBD2. Germline CDR1 is MNHNS and CDR2 is SASEGT. The CDR3 is 17 amino acids. The junction had 8 bases not matched to a gene; V was cut back by 1 base and J by 2 bases. CDR3 amino acids: CASSEVIAGGPPYEQYF. In DNA, the CDR3 is TGTGCCAGCAGTGAAGTTATAGCGGGAGGTCCCCCCTACGAGCAGTACTTC.

The chain combines TRBV19 with TRBJ1-2, with TRBD1 matching 11 bases. The CDR3 sequence is 14 residues long. The trim removed 6 bases at V and 7 bases at J, leaving 7 bases unmatched. Looked up from germline, CDR1 is LNHDA and CDR2 is SQIVND (reference sequence). CDR3 protein: CASRPGQGVGGYTF. The CDR3 region has the DNA TGTGCCAGTAGGCCGGGACAGGGGGTAGGTGGCTACACCTTC.

This chain connects TRBV5-1 to TRBJ2-3; D ambiguous. Germline-derived CDR1 and CDR2 are SGHRS and YFSETQ. V lost 4 bases and J lost 6, with 12 bases in between. This CDR3 comprises 13 residues. The DNA of the CDR3 is TGCGCCAGCAGCCCACCCTCGCGGGATACGCAGTATTTT. Protein sequence: CASSPPSRDTQYF.

The gene calls are TRBV21-1 and TRBJ2-3; the DNA was not compared with TRBD2, the D call given in the table. TRBV21-1 is noted as a pseudogene. This CDR3 has 16 amino acids. The CDR3 region is CASSKALRELIDTQYF. CDR3 nucleotides: TGTGCCAGCAGCAAAGCCCTGCGGGAGTTAATAGATACGCAGTATTTT.